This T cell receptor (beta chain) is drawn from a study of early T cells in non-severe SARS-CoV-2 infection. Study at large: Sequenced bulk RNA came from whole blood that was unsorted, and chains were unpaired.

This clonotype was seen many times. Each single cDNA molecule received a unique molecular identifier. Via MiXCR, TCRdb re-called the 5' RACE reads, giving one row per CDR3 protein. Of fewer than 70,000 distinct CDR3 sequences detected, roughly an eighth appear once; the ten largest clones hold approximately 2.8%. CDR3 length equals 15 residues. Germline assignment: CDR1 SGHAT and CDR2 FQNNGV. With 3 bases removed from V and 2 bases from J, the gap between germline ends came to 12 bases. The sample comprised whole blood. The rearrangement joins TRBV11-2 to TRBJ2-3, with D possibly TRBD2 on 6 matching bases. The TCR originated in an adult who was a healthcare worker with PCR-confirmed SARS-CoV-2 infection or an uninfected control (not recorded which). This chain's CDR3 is CASSFSAGTTDTQYF. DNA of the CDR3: TGTGCCAGCAGCTTTTCGGCGGGGACCACAGATACGCAGTATTTT.